Below are 26 T cell receptor beta chains sequenced from a single sample in a study of CD8 T cells in Susac syndrome. Reverse transcription of roughly 0.5 to 1 ug RNA was performed with random hexamers. One entry per CDR3 protein, called by TCRdb with MiXCR from the immunoSEQ multiplex PCR reads. The sample yields fewer than 350,000 distinct CDR3 sequences, approximately 85% seen once. The material sequenced was CD8+ T cells from PBMCs. The receptors derive from a human donor with multiple sclerosis.

The chain joins TRBV28 to TRBJ2-2; TRBD1 is a possible D gene (5 bases). Trimming pared 2 bases from V and 4 bases from J, leaving 8 bases between. CDR3 size: 14 residues. The V gene's germline CDR1 is MDHEN and CDR2 SYDVKM. The CDR3 nucleotides are TGTGCCAGCAGTTTACAGGGTGGCACCGGGGAGCTGTTTTTT. This codes for CASSLQGGTGELFF.

The chain joins TRBV6-1 to TRBJ2-2; 9 bases fit TRBD2. CDR1 and CDR2 (germline): MNHNS, SASEGT. CDR3 length: 17 residues. V lost 6 bases to trimming and J lost 5 bases; unmatched junction nucleotides: 13. In DNA, the CDR3 is TGTGCCAGCAGGCCCGTGGGTAGCGGGAGAGTAACCGGGGAGCTGTTTTTT. Translated: CASRPVGSGRVTGELFF.

V usage is TRBV28 and J usage is TRBJ2-1, with D perhaps TRBD1 (5 bases). Germline V gene data show CDR1 as MDHEN and CDR2 as SYDVKM. The CDR3 has 17 amino acids. V lost 2 bases and J lost 1, with 15 bases in between. The CDR3 sequence: CASSLVVRQLSYNEQFF. DNA for the CDR3: TGTGCCAGCAGTTTAGTTGTTCGACAGCTTTCCTACAATGAGCAGTTCTTC.

This chain connects TRBV28 to TRBJ2-7; 12 nucleotides agree with TRBD1. V gave up 5 bases and J gave up 4 bases; unmatched junction bases: 9. Germline CDR1 and CDR2: MDHEN and SYDVKM. This CDR3 is 16 amino acids long. As DNA, the CDR3 is TGTGCCAGCAGTAGATCCCGGGACAGGGGGCAGTACGAGCAGTACTTC. Amino acids: CASSRSRDRGQYEQYF.

The DNA for the CDR3 is TGTGCCAGCAGCGTAGGAGGGGGCGGCTATGGCTACACCTTC. Its protein is CASSVGGGGYGYTF. J is TRBJ1-2 and V is TRBV9, with TRBD1 identical over 7 bases. V gave up 0 bases and J gave up 4 bases; unmatched junction bases: 3. The CDR3 contains 14 residues. Germline V lookup: CDR1 SGDLS, CDR2 YYNGEE.

The chain is built from TRBV5-1 and TRBJ2-7; D gene ambiguous. The V end lost 7 bases, the J end lost 2 bases, and 16 bases lay between the germline ends. The germline V gene encodes CDR1 SGHRS and CDR2 YFSETQ. The CDR3 is 14 residues long. CDR3: CASSHPGSTYEQYF. CDR3 in DNA: TGCGCCAGCTCTCATCCAGGCAGTACCTACGAGCAGTACTTC. Full variable domain (outside the CDR3, taken from reference TRBV5-1 and TRBJ2-7): KAGVTQTPRYLIKTRGQQVTLSCSPISGHRSVSWYQQTPGQGLQFLFEYFSETQRNKGNFPGRFSGRQFSNSRSEMNVSTLELGDSALYLCASSHPGSTYEQYFGPGTRLTVT.

This chain joins TRBV30 and TRBJ2-7, with TRBD1 matching over 7 bases. The J segment lost 0 bases and the V segment lost 6 bases, leaving 5 bases of the junction unmatched. Germline V gene sequence: CDR1 GTSNPN, CDR2 SVGIG (reference sequence). This CDR3 contains 13 residues. Here the CDR3 reads CACNRDSSYEQYF. The CDR3 coding sequence is TGTGCCTGTAACCGGGACAGCTCCTACGAGCAGTACTTC.

The gene calls are TRBV7-9 and TRBJ2-1; 7 nucleotides match TRBD2. Germline V gene sequence: CDR1 SEHNR, CDR2 FQNEAQ (reference sequence). CDR3 length equals 13 residues. J gave up 6 bases and V 8 bases, and 7 bases lay outside the gene matches. The CDR3 sequence: CASAGPSGNEQFF. CDR3 nucleotides: TGTGCCAGCGCCGGACCTAGCGGCAATGAGCAGTTCTTC. The complete variable domain, with remaining parts taken from reference TRBV7-9 and TRBJ2-1, reads DTGVSQNPRHKITKRGQNVTFRCDPISEHNRLYWYRQTLGQGPEFLTYFQNEAQLEKSRLLSDRFSAERPKGSFSTLEIQRTEQGDSAMYLCASAGPSGNEQFFGPGTRLTVL.

The rearrangement uses TRBV7-9 and TRBJ1-1, with no clear D. Germline CDR1 SEHNR, CDR2 FQNEAQ (reference sequence). With 6 bases removed from V and 2 bases from J, the gap between germline ends came to 7 bases. The CDR3 is made up of 12 amino acids. CDR3 loop: CASRVENTEAFF. The CDR3 region has the DNA TGTGCCAGCAGGGTCGAAAACACTGAAGCTTTCTTT.

A single count supports this clonotype. This chain uses TRBV29-1 with TRBJ2-1, with TRBD2 matching over 10 bases. CDR1 and CDR2 (germline): SQVTM, ANQGSEA. The CDR3 runs 14 residues. Losses at the gene ends were 4 bases for V and 3 bases for J; bases not matched to a gene: 3. The CDR3 loop is CSVGGLAVYNEQFF. The DNA for the CDR3 is TGCAGCGTTGGCGGACTAGCGGTCTACAATGAGCAGTTCTTC.

The chain links TRBV11-2 to TRBJ2-7, with D possibly TRBD2 on 7 matching bases. CDR1 and CDR2 from the germline V gene are SGHAT and FQNNGV. The V gene lost 7 bases and the J gene lost 2 bases, with 18 bases spanning the gap. There are 15 residues in the CDR3. The CDR3: CASTLWGGTAYEQYF. CDR3 in DNA: TGTGCCAGCACTTTGTGGGGGGGCACGGCCTACGAGCAGTACTTC.

V is TRBV6-1 and J is TRBJ1-2, with 8 bases fitting TRBD1. Unmatched junction bases numbered 12, after V lost 3 bases and J lost 0 bases. The CDR3 runs to 18 residues. Per the germline V gene, CDR1 is MNHNS and CDR2 is SASEGT. The CDR3 is CASSDIPRAGGTNYGYTF. CDR3 bases: TGTGCCAGCAGTGATATCCCTCGGGCAGGGGGCACTAACTATGGCTACACCTTC.

The chain is built from TRBV6-4 and TRBJ2-7; 8 bases fit TRBD2. The ends lost 9 bases at V and 3 bases at J; junction bases unmatched: 10. Germline V CDR1 and CDR2: MRHNA, SNTAGT. CDR3 length equals 14 residues. The CDR3: CARKLAEDLYEQYF. The CDR3 bases are TGTGCCAGGAAACTAGCGGAAGACCTCTACGAGCAGTACTTC.

This chain connects TRBV19 to TRBJ2-1; TRBD2 matches at 10 bases. The CDR3 runs 15 residues. CDR1 is LNHDA and CDR2 is SQIVND in the germline V gene (reference sequence). V lost 5 bases, J lost 9 bases, and 10 bases stayed unmatched. The CDR3 is CASSGLAGEAGEQFF. The DNA for the CDR3 is TGTGCCAGTAGTGGGCTAGCGGGAGAAGCTGGTGAGCAGTTCTTC.

This clonotype has only one observation. The chain's CDR3 is CASTIGGSRDGDTQYF. The CDR3 DNA reads as TGTGCCAGCACCATCGGCGGGTCCCGGGACGGAGATACGCAGTATTTT. This sequence joins TRBV7-8 and TRBJ2-3; D is perhaps TRBD1 or TRBD2 (5 bases each). Germline assignment: CDR1 SGHVS and CDR2 FQNEAQ. Trimming removed 7 bases at V and 5 bases at J, with 22 bases between. The CDR3 covers 16 residues.

V and J are TRBV6-5 and TRBJ1-1; D may be TRBD1 (6 bases). Germline V gene lookup returns CDR1 MNHEY and CDR2 SVGAGI. V lost 4 bases and J 2 bases, leaving 20 bases between the germline ends. The CDR3 runs to 17 residues. The CDR3 region has the DNA TGTGCCAGCAGTTTTCTAGGCCCCAGGGGACCTAACACTGAAGCTTTCTTT. The encoded protein is CASSFLGPRGPNTEAFF.

This chain uses TRBV11-2 with TRBJ2-5; TRBD2 agrees at 7 bases. The CDR3 is 14 residues long. Germline V lookup: CDR1 SGHAT, CDR2 FQNNGV. V was pared by 8 bases and J by 5 bases, with 11 bases of the junction left unmatched. The CDR3 region is CASGSGRGGETQYF. The CDR3 bases are TGTGCCAGCGGTAGTGGGAGGGGAGGGGAGACCCAGTACTTC.

The genes are TRBV5-6 and TRBJ2-7, with TRBD2 identical over 8 bases. The germline V gene has CDR1 SGHDT and CDR2 YYEEEE. V dropped 1 base and J dropped 4; count of bases not matched to a gene: 7. The CDR3 totals 15 residues. CDR3 sequence (DNA): TGTGCCAGCAGCTTGACCCGGGAGGGCGGATACGAGCAGTACTTC. Amino acid sequence: CASSLTREGGYEQYF.

The CDR3 loop reads CASSFLAGNSYNEQFF. The CDR3 nucleotides are TGTGCCAGCAGCTTCCTAGCGGGAAACTCCTACAATGAGCAGTTCTTC. The chain recombines TRBV5-4 with TRBJ2-1; 9 bases are shared with TRBD2. CDR1 and CDR2 (germline): SGHNT, YYREEE (reference sequence). This CDR3 is built from 16 residues. J was trimmed by 0 bases and V by 2 bases; bases with no gene match: 3.

The chain carries TRBV12-3 or TRBV12-4 and TRBJ2-3, with 12 bases that match TRBD2. The CDR3 loop spans 18 amino acids. With V trimmed by 6 bases and J by 6 bases, 16 bases remained unmatched. DNA of the CDR3: TGTGCCAGCAGCCCCCCTCCCACTAGCGGGAGGATTGATGATACGCAGTATTTT. This codes for CASSPPPTSGRIDDTQYF.

The chain couples TRBV6-6 to TRBJ2-1, with 10 bases fitting TRBD2. V lost 5 bases and J lost 9; bases outside the gene matches: 4. The CDR3 extends over 13 amino acids. CDR1 MNHNY and CDR2 SVGAGI come from the germline V gene (reference sequence). The CDR3 region has the DNA TGTGCCAGCAGTCTTTCTAGCGGGGGTGAGCAGTTCTTC. Translating it yields CASSLSSGGEQFF.

The gene calls are TRBV9 and TRBJ2-3; a weak D match, TRBD2 (5 bases). The V end lost 2 bases, the J end lost 0 bases, and 16 bases lay between the germline ends. CDR1 is SGDLS and CDR2 is YYNGEE in the germline V gene. The CDR3 spans 17 residues. CDR3 DNA sequence: TGTGCCAGCAGCGTTGACTCGGGGTTGAGTAGCACAGATACGCAGTATTTT. This gives the protein CASSVDSGLSSTDTQYF.

The chain uses TRBV5-6 and TRBJ2-1; TRBD1 matches at 7 bases. Germline V gives CDR1 SGHDT, CDR2 YYEEEE. V trimming: 2 bases; J trimming: 8 bases; junction bases outside the gene matches: 7. CDR3 length: 14 amino acids. CDR3 region: CASSLSDRDHEQFF. The DNA of the CDR3 is TGTGCCAGCAGCTTAAGTGACAGGGACCATGAGCAGTTCTTC.

Details on this clonotype: One junction end does not reproduce the germline sequence, and a read error may be involved. The chain has TRBV12-3 or TRBV12-4 and TRBJ1-1; D gene ambiguous. This CDR3 is 13 amino acids long. The CDR3 is CASTLIWNTEAFF. CDR3 DNA: TGTGCCAGCACTTTAATTTGGAACACTGAAGCTTTCTTT.

The chain has TRBV4-1 and TRBJ2-2; D call uncertain. Germline V lookup: CDR1 MGHRA, CDR2 YSYEKL. Trimming stripped 1 base from V and 5 bases from J, with 14 bases between. The CDR3 loop spans 16 amino acids. This CDR3 reads CASSQVGSALTGELFF. DNA of the CDR3: TGCGCCAGCAGCCAAGTGGGGTCGGCGCTTACCGGGGAGCTGTTTTTT.

The chain combines TRBV18 with TRBJ1-2, with 9 nucleotides matching TRBD1. CDR3 length: 14 amino acids. Germline V gives CDR1 KGHSH, CDR2 LQKENI. The V and J ends lost 3 bases and 7 bases, in that order; junction bases with no gene match: 6. This CDR3 is CASSPGQGLIGYTF. In DNA form, the CDR3 reads TGTGCCAGCTCACCGGGACAGGGACTTATTGGCTACACCTTC.